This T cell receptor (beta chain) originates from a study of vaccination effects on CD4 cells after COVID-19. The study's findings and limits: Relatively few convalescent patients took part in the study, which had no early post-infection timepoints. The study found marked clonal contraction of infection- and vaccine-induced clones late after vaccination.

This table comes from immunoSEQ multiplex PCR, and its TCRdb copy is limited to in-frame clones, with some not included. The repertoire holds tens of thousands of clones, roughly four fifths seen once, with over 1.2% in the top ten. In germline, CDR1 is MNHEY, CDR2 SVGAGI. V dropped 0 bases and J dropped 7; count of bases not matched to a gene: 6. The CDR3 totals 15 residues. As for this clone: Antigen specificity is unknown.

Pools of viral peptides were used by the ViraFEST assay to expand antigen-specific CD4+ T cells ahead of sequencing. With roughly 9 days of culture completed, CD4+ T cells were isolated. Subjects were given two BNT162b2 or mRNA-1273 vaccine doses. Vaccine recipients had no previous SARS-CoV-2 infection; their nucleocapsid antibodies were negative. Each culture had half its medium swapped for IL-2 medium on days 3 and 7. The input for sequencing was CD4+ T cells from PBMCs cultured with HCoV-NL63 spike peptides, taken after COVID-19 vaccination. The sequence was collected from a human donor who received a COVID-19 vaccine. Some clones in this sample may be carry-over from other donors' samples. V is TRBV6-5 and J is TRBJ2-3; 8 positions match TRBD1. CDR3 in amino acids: CASSYSGTGYNTQYF. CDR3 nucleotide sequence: TGTGCCAGCAGTTACTCCGGGACAGGTTATAATACGCAGTATTTT.